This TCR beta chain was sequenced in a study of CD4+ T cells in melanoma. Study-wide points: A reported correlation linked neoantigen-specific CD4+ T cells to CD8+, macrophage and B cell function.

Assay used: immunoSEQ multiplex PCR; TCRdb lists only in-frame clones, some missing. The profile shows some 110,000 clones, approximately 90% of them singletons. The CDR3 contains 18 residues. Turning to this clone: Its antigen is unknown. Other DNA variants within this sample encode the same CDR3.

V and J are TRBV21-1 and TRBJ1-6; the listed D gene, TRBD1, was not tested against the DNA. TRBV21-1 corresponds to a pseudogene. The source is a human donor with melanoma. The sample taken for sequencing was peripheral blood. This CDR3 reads CASSNRDSDLPSNSPLHF. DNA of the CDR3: TGTGCTAGCAGCAATCGGGACAGCGACTTACCTTCCAATTCACCCCTCCACTTT.